The source of this T cell receptor beta chain is a study of radiation and T cells in renal cell carcinoma. Whole-study findings and limits: Dominant CDR3 motifs were more common in irradiated tumors than controls. In blood, top tumor clones expanded by 2 weeks, shrinking by 4. Irradiated tumors had higher TCR clonality than control tumors.

Germline V gives CDR1 SEHNR, CDR2 FQNEAQ (reference sequence). This CDR3 comprises 13 residues. Trimming removed 3 bases from V and 0 bases from J, with 4 bases in between. With regard to this clone: The antigen remains undetermined.

Treatment described: 15 Gy SBRT to primary tumor, nephrectomy 4 weeks later. Nephrectomy followed 15 Gy stereotactic body radiation by 4 weeks. Using immunoSEQ multiplex PCR, the repertoire was profiled, and TCRdb retains in-frame clones only, with some absent. The table records 15,000 to 20,000 clones, less than 65% of them present only once. V is TRBV7-9 and J is TRBJ2-3; D unresolved. The starting material was tumor tissue, obtained from a patient whose treatment included radiotherapy and nephrectomy. This clonotype was sampled from a man aged 45 to 65 with renal cell carcinoma. CDR3 nucleotide sequence: TGTGCCAGCAGCTTGTCCAGCACAGATACGCAGTATTTT. As protein: CASSLSSTDTQYF.